The sequence of this T cell receptor beta chain was determined in a study of T cell changes during pregnancy in multiple sclerosis. The length of the CDR3 is 12 residues. CDR1 and CDR2 (germline): LNHDA, SQIVND (reference sequence). Trimming left V 7 bases short and J 7 bases short, with 13 bases between. Sequencing was performed with immunoSEQ multiplex PCR; in TCRdb, only in-frame clones are kept and a portion is missing. The sample lists tens of thousands of clones, roughly 88% seen once, with 1.5% to 2% in the top ten. This TCR derives from a female donor with multiple sclerosis, enrolled in a pregnancy study. This rearrangement joins TRBV19 to TRBJ1-2; weak D call: TRBD1 (5 bases). The specimen comprised peripheral blood, sampled in the first trimester of pregnancy. CDR3 loop: CASKNQGSGYTF. CDR3 bases: TGTGCCAGTAAAAATCAGGGAAGTGGCTACACCTTC.